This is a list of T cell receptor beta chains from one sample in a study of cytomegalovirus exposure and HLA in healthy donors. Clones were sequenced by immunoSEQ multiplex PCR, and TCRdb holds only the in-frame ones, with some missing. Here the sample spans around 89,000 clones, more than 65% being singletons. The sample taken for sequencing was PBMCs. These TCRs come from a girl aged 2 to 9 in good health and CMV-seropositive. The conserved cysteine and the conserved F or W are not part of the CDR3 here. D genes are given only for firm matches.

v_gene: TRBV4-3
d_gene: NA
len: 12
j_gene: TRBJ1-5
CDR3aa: ASSQAPRSQPQH

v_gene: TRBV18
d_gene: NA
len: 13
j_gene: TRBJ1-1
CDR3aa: ASSRQGRTEDEAF

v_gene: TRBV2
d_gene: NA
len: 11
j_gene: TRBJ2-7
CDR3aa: ASKDGEVYEQY

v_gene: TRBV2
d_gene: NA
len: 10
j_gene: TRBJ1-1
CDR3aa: ASMRQNTEAF

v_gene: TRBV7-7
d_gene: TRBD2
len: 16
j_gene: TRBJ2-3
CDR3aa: ASSLRLAGALATDTQY

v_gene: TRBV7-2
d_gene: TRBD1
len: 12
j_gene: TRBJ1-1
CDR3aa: ASSYNRQGVGAF

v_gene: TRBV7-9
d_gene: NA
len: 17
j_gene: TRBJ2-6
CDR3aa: ASSRRISEGGAGANVLT

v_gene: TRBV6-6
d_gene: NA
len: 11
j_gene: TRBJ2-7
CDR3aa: ASTPGNLPEQY

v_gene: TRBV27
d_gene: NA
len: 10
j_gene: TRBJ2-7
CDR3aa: ASSYPGYEQY

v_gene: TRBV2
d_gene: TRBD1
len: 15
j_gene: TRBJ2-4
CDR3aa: ASSEAWLGQSKNIQY

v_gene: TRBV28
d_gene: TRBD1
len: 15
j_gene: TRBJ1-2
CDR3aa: ASSNPTGVTANYGYT

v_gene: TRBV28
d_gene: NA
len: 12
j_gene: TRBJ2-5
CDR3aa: ASSHLSGRGTQY

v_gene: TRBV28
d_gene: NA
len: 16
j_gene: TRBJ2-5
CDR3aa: ASSLYWRPWTPPETQY

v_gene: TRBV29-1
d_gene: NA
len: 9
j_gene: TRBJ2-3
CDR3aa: SVVSADTQY

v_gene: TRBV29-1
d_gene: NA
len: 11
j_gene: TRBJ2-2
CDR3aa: SVDVGVGGELF

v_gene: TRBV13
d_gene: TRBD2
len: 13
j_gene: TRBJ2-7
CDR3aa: ASSPVGTSIYEQY

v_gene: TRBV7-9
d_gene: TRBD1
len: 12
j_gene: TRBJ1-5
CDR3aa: SSSFGTGYQPQH

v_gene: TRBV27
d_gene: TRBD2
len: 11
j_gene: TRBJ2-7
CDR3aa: ASTTGLDYEQY

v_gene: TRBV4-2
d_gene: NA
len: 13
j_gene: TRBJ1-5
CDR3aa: ASSQGWSSNQPQH

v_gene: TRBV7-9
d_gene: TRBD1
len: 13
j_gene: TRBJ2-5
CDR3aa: ASSLGDRVPETQY

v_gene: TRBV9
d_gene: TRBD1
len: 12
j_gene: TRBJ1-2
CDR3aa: ASSVAGTDYGYT

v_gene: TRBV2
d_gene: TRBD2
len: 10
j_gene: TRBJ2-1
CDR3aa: ASTARLAAQF

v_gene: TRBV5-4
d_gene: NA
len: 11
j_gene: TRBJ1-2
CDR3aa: ASSLRTDYGYT

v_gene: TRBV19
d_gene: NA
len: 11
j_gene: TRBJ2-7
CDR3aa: ASSTVRGGEQY

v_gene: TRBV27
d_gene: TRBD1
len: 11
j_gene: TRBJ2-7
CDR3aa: AKIQGRPYEQY

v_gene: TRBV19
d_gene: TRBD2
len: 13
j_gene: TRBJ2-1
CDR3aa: ASSTGLAYINEQF

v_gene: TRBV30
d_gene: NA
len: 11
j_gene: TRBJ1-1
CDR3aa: AWSVPGSPEAF

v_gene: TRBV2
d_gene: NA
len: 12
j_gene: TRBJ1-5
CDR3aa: ASSWVEGGQPQH

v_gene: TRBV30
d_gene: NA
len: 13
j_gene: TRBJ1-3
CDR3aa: AWSPNDRNRNTIY

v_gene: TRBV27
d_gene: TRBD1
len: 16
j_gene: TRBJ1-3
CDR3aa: ASSPRTGRITSGNTIY

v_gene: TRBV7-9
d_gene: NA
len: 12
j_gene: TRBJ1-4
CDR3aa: ASSARSGGEKLF

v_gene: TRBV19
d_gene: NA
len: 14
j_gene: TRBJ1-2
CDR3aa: ASTSIRPDRDYGYT

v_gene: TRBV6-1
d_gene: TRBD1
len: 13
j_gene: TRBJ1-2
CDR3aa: ASSPDRELIYGYT

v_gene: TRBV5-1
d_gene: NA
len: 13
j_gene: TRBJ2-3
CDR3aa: ASSLGGASTDTQY

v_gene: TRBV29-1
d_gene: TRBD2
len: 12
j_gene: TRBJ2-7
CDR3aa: SVTPSGRAHEQY

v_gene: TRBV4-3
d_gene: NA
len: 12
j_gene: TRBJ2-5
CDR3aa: ASSPEGRGETQY

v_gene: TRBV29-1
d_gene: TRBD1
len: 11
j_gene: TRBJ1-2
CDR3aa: SVSSGTGSGYT

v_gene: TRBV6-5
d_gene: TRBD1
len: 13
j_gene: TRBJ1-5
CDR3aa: ASSYKTGSNQPQH

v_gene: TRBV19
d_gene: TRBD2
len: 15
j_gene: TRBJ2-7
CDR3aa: ASGTSGSVGGSYEQY

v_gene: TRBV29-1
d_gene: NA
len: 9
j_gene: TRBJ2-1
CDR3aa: SAARPDMQF

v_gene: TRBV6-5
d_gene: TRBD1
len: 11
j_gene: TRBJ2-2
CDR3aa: ASSPNRGGELF

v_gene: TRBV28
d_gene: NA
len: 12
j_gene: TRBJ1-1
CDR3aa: ASSLAHPGTEAF

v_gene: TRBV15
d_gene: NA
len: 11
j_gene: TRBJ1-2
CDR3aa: ATSRDLNYGYT

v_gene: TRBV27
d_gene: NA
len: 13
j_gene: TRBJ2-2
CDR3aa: ASSLSTPITGELF

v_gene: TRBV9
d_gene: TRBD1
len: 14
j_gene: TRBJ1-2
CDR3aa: ASTPGQELGLYGYT

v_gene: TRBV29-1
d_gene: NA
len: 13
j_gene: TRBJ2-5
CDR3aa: SVAPPGNLGETQY

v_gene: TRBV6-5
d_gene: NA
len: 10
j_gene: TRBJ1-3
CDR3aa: ASSESRYTIY

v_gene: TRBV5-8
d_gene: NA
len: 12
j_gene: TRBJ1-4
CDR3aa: ASSLGGPGEKLF

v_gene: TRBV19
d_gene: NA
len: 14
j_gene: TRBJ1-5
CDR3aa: ASSGTTRLSNQPQH

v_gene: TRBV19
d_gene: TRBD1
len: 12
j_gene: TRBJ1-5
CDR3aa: ASSLGQTGQPQH

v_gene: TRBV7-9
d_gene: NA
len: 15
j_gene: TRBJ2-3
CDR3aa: ASSLVFGPLTTDTQY

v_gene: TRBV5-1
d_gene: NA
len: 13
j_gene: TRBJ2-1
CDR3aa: ASSLVWSSSNEQF

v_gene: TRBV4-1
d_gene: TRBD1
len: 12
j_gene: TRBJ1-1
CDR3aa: ASSQDRENTEAF

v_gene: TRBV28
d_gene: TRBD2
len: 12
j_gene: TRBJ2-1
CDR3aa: ASTGGSSYNEQF

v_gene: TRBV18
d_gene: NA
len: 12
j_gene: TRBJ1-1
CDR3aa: ASSPTLENTEAF